These T cell receptor beta chains were read from a single sample in a study of shared clonotypes between healthy human individuals. TCRdb's table, derived via immunoSEQ multiplex PCR, lists solely in-frame clones and lacks some. Among about 510,000 clones, about 95% were seen once, and the ten largest hold 0.06%. Sequencing was performed on naive CD4+ T cells sorted from blood. The receptors here all came from a woman in her 30s in good health. Each CDR3 is given with its conserved first and last residue. D genes are given only for firm matches. Clone size is stated in some rows and not others, as once, few, many or a class when expanded.

>TRBJ2-1|NA|TRBV2|TRBD1
TGTGCCAGTACAGGGGCCTCGGGATCCTACAATGAGCAGTTCTTC
CASTGASGSYNEQFF
>TRBJ2-2|NA|TRBV27|NA
TGTGCCAGCAGTTTAAACACCGGGGAGCTGTTTTTT
CASSLNTGELFF
>TRBJ1-5|NA|TRBV10-3|NA
TGTGCCATCGGGGGGACCAGCAATCAGCCCCAGCATTTT
CAIGGTSNQPQHF
>TRBJ2-7|NA|TRBV19|NA
TGTGCCAGTCTCCGAGCCTCACAGTACTTC
CASLRASQYF
>TRBJ2-7|NA|TRBV18|TRBD1
TGTGCCAGCGCCCGGGACAGGGACTACGAGCAGTACTTC
CASARDRDYEQYF
>TRBJ2-4|once|TRBV6-1|TRBD2
TGTGCCAGCAGCCCGGGGGGAGGGCCTGACATTCAGTACTTC
CASSPGGGPDIQYF
>TRBJ1-3|NA|TRBV6-1|TRBD1
TGTGCCAGCAGTGAGTCTACAGGGGCTGGAAACACCATATATTTT
CASSESTGAGNTIYF
>TRBJ2-1|once|TRBV28|NA
TGTGCCAGCAGTTTATTGGGACTCTACAATGAGCAGTTCTTC
CASSLLGLYNEQFF
>TRBJ1-2|NA|TRBV2|NA
TGTGCCAGCATGTCAGGCACTAACTATGGCTACACCTTC
CASMSGTNYGYTF
>TRBJ2-5|NA|TRBV4-1|NA
TGCGCCAGCAGCCAAGGGGAGCGGCCTGGGGTGGAGACCCAGTACTTC
CASSQGERPGVETQYF
>TRBJ1-4|NA|TRBV4-1|NA
TGCGCCAGCAGCCAAGATCAACCGGGTTCGGAAAAACTGTTTTTT
CASSQDQPGSEKLFF
>TRBJ1-2|once|TRBV13|NA
TGTGCCGGGGAAGGGCATCCTAACTATGGCTACACCTTC
CAGEGHPNYGYTF
>TRBJ2-1|NA|TRBV28|NA
TGTGCCAGCAGGCGGACGGCTAACTCCTACAATGAGCAGTTCTTC
CASRRTANSYNEQFF
>TRBJ1-1|NA|TRBV5-1|TRBD1
TGCGCCAGCAGCTTTGGGACAGACTTCGTCTCATTTTCGGGGACTGAAGCTTTCTTT
CASSFGTDFVSFSGTEAFF
>TRBJ2-5|few|TRBV5-1|NA
TGCGCCAGCAGCTTGACAGAGACCCAGTACTTC
CASSLTETQYF
>TRBJ2-7|NA|TRBV2|NA
TGTGCCAGCAGTAGCCACATCTACGAGCAGTACTTC
CASSSHIYEQYF
>TRBJ2-1|NA|TRBV4-2|TRBD2
TGTGCCAGCAGCCAAGAAGGGACTAGCGGACGTGGTGAGCAGTTCTTC
CASSQEGTSGRGEQFF
>TRBJ1-1|NA|TRBV18|NA
TGTGCCAGCTCACCCCGCTTCGGGGGGCCAGGGGACACTGAAGCTTTCTTT
CASSPRFGGPGDTEAFF
>TRBJ1-1|NA|TRBV28|NA
TGTGCCAGCAGCCCCGTATCAGGGTGGAACACTGAAGCTTTCTTT
CASSPVSGWNTEAFF
>TRBJ2-7|NA|TRBV28|NA
TGTGCCAGCAGTTCGGGGAGTCACTACGAGCAGTACTTC
CASSSGSHYEQYF
>TRBJ2-7|NA|TRBV10-3|NA
TGTGCCACTACCTTACAGGGAAGCTCCTACGAGCAGTACTTC
CATTLQGSSYEQYF
>TRBJ1-5|NA|TRBV2|TRBD1
TGTGCCAGCAGTGAATTGGGACAGGGGGCGAATCAGCCCCAGCATTTT
CASSELGQGANQPQHF
>TRBJ2-4|NA|TRBV27|TRBD2
TGTGCCAGCAGTCGGGGACTAGCGGGAAGCAAAAACATTCAGTACTTC
CASSRGLAGSKNIQYF
>TRBJ1-3|NA|TRBV28|NA
TGTGCCAGCAGTTGGGCAGTAAGTGGAAACACCATATATTTT
CASSWAVSGNTIYF
>TRBJ2-7|NA|TRBV5-5|NA
TGTGCCAGCAGCTTGGCCGTTCAGGGACCCTACGAGCAGTACTTC
CASSLAVQGPYEQYF
>TRBJ2-3|once|TRBV4-1|NA
TGCGCCAGCAGCCAAGAGAAGGGGTCTAACCGGGCAGATACGCAGTATTTT
CASSQEKGSNRADTQYF
>TRBJ1-2|NA|TRBV15|NA
TGTGCCACCAGCATGGGGACGGGGATTAACTATGGCTACACCTTC
CATSMGTGINYGYTF
>TRBJ2-7|NA|TRBV7-2|NA
TGTGCCAGCAGCTCGGGGACGGCAGAGCAGTACTTC
CASSSGTAEQYF
>TRBJ1-6|NA|TRBV28|NA
TGTGCCAGCAGTTCCCCCGGGGCACATAATTCACCCCTCCACTTT
CASSSPGAHNSPLHF
>TRBJ2-7|NA|TRBV2|NA
TGTGCCAGCATCCAGACGGAACTATCCTACGAGCAGTACTTC
CASIQTELSYEQYF
>TRBJ1-5|once|TRBV7-2|NA
TGTGCCAGCAGCCTGGGCAGATTGGGGGAGCAGCCCCAGCATTTT
CASSLGRLGEQPQHF
>TRBJ1-4|NA|TRBV10-3|NA
TGTGCCATCAGTGATTTCGACTTGTCCAGGTTCCGACCGGAAAAACTGTTTTTT
CAISDFDLSRFRPEKLFF
>TRBJ1-2|NA|TRBV14|NA
TGTGCCAGCAGCCAAGCGGGGACTAATAACTATGGCTACACCTTC
CASSQAGTNNYGYTF
>TRBJ2-1|NA|TRBV9|TRBD2
TGTGCCAGCAGCGCGCTAGCGGGAGCATACAATGAGCAGTTCTTC
CASSALAGAYNEQFF
>TRBJ1-2|NA|TRBV10-3|TRBD1
TGTGCCATCAGTGGGGGGGGAAAGGGACAGGGCCCCTTCGGCGGTCGTTTTGGCTACACCTTC
CAISGGGKGQGPFGGRFGYTF
>TRBJ1-3|NA|TRBV28|TRBD1
TGTGCCAGCAGTTTATATGGACAGGGTTTCGGAAACACCATATATTTT
CASSLYGQGFGNTIYF
>TRBJ1-4|NA|TRBV5-4|NA
TGTGCCAGCAGCGTAACCCAGGGGATTCGGGATGAAAAACTGTTTTTT
CASSVTQGIRDEKLFF
>TRBJ2-2|NA|TRBV7-2|NA
TGTGCCAGCAGCTTAAGGCGTGGGGACGGGGAGCTGTTTTTT
CASSLRRGDGELFF
>TRBJ1-4|NA|TRBV6-5|NA
TGTGCCAGCAGTTACTCGCAGACAACTAATGAAAAACTGTTTTTT
CASSYSQTTNEKLFF
>TRBJ1-2|NA|TRBV5-4|NA
TGTGCCAGCAGGCCTGCTCACGGGACACCTACGGAAGGCTACACCTTC
CASRPAHGTPTEGYTF
>TRBJ2-5|NA|TRBV14|NA
TGTGCCAGCAGCCAGGGGAGAAAGGAGACCCAGTACTTC
CASSQGRKETQYF
>TRBJ2-7|NA|TRBV19|TRBD1
TGTGCCAGTTGCGACAGGGGTAAGCAGTACTTC
CASCDRGKQYF
>TRBJ1-1|NA|TRBV27|NA
TGTGCCAGCAGTTTCACGGCAGGGACTGAAGCTTTCTTT
CASSFTAGTEAFF
>TRBJ2-1|NA|TRBV6-1|TRBD2
TGTGCCAGCAGTCCCCTAGCGGAGCCCTACAATGAGCAGTTCTTC
CASSPLAEPYNEQFF
>TRBJ2-7|NA|TRBV18|NA
TGTGCCAGCTCACTCCTCCCCCCCTACGAGCAGTACTTC
CASSLLPPYEQYF
>TRBJ2-3|NA|TRBV7-9|TRBD2
TGTGCCAGCAGCTTAGGAGTCCTAGCGGGGGCCGCTAGCACAGATACGCAGTATTTT
CASSLGVLAGAASTDTQYF
>TRBJ1-2|NA|TRBV5-4|NA
TGTGCCAGCAGCCGGACAATAGACTATGGCTACACCTTC
CASSRTIDYGYTF
>TRBJ1-5|NA|TRBV6-5|NA
TGTGCCAGCAGTTATGGCGGCACTAGCAATCAGCCCCAGCATTTT
CASSYGGTSNQPQHF
>TRBJ2-5|NA|TRBV10-3|NA
TGTGCCATCAGGGCGGGACAGAACGAAGAGACCCAGTACTTC
CAIRAGQNEETQYF
>TRBJ1-3|NA|TRBV2|NA
TGTGCCAGCAGAGCGACAGGAACTGGAAACACCATATATTTT
CASRATGTGNTIYF
>TRBJ2-7|NA|TRBV27|TRBD1
TGTGCCAGCAGTTACAGGGGATCCTACGAGCAGTACTTC
CASSYRGSYEQYF
>TRBJ2-7|NA|TRBV27|TRBD1
TGTGCCAGCAGGGGGACAGGGATAACCTACGAGCAGTACTTC
CASRGTGITYEQYF
>TRBJ2-7|NA|TRBV18|NA
TGTGCCAGCTCACTTGGCTACGAGCAGTACTTC
CASSLGYEQYF
>TRBJ2-7|NA|TRBV29-1|TRBD1
TGCAGCGGGGGACAGGGAATCTACGAGCAGTACTTC
CSGGQGIYEQYF
>TRBJ2-7|once|TRBV27|TRBD2
TGTGCCAGCAGTTTACTAGCGGGCAACTACGAGCAGTACTTC
CASSLLAGNYEQYF
>TRBJ2-1|NA|TRBV27|TRBD1
TGTGCCAGCAGTTTTGGGACAGGGGGCTCTTACAATGAGCAGTTCTTC
CASSFGTGGSYNEQFF
>TRBJ2-6|NA|TRBV5-1|TRBD1
TGCGCCAGCAGCTTGACAGGGGACCGCCTCTCTGGGGCCAACGTCCTGACTTTC
CASSLTGDRLSGANVLTF
>TRBJ1-1|NA|TRBV5-1|NA
TGCGCCAGCAGCTTGGACACAACCGAAGCTTTCTTT
CASSLDTTEAFF
>TRBJ2-2|NA|TRBV18|TRBD2
TGTGCCAGCTCACCAGGACTAGCGGGAGTGGGCACCGGGGAGCTGTTTTTT
CASSPGLAGVGTGELFF